This T cell receptor beta chain comes out of a study of T cells in localized non-small cell lung cancer. Data came from immunoSEQ multiplex PCR; TCRdb stores just in-frame clones and leaves some out. The sample lists around 50,000 clones, about 85% occurring once. Germline lookup yields CDR1 LNHDA and CDR2 SQIVND (reference sequence). The V end was cut by 3 bases, the J end by 2 bases, with 2 bases between. The CDR3 is 12 residues long. The source is a man aged 40 to 75 with stage II lung adenocarcinoma. This specimen consisted of PBMCs, obtained before any cancer treatment. The chain links TRBV19 to TRBJ1-3; D is unresolved. The CDR3 loop is CASSMAGNTIYF. Written as DNA, the CDR3 is TGTGCCAGTAGTATGGCTGGAAACACCATATATTTT.